This T cell receptor (beta chain) stems from a study of shared clonotypes between healthy human individuals. Findings and limits, study-wide: Some clonotypes were shared by all four sorted-subset donors, while others were not shared. The non-shared ones had lower generation probabilities than the shared ones. The naive CD4 repertoires of several donors were compared, and roughly 5.1% of clonotypes were shared.

Looked up from germline, CDR1 is SGHNT and CDR2 is YENEEA. The CDR3 runs to 12 residues. The V end was cut by 1 base, the J end by 5 bases, with 6 bases between. Donation came from healthy HIV-negative adults that had no recent acute infections or vaccinations. In the case of this clone: Its antigen is unknown.

Assay: immunoSEQ multiplex PCR; the TCRdb copy retains only in-frame clones and omits some. This table has 2,500,000 or so clones, 85% to 95% appearing once. This sequence joins TRBV11-3 and TRBJ2-7; D ambiguous. Sequenced material: naive CD4+ T cells sorted from blood. This sample's subset: CD45RA+ positively selected. This clonotype originated in a man aged 18 to 35 in good health. In DNA, the CDR3 is TGTGCCAGCAGCTTAGTTCCCAACGAGCAGTACTTC. Protein: CASSLVPNEQYF.